These 9 T cell receptor beta chains came from one sample sequenced in a study of T cells expressing NK-cell markers. From its re-call of the 5' RACE reads, TCRdb lists each CDR3 protein once, without DNA. The sample spans roughly 450,000 distinct CDR3 sequences; the ten largest clones claim around 1.4%. The sequenced material came from blood T cells: a sorted CD56 or NKG2C T cell subset, CD4+ or CD8+ T cells, or bulk PBMC T cells (not recorded which). The receptors come from a woman between 45 and 65 years old in good health.

This chain uses TRBV5-1 with TRBJ1-2. CDR1 is SGHRS and CDR2 is YFSETQ in the germline V gene. CDR3 length equals 13 residues. CDR3: CASSHQTNYGYTF.

This chain joins TRBV11-3 and TRBJ1-1; TCRdb selects TRBD1, and the lack of DNA leaves this call unchecked. The germline V gene encodes CDR1 SGHNT and CDR2 YENEEA. The CDR3 is 17 amino acids. The CDR3 here is CASSYSPGDRVNTEAFF.

The V and J genes are TRBV5-1 and TRBJ2-7; TCRdb reports TRBD2, a call that lacks DNA to check it against. From germline, CDR1 is SGHRS and CDR2 YFSETQ. CDR3 size: 15 residues. The CDR3 reads CASSSAASRTYEQYF.

The rearrangement uses TRBV4-2 and TRBJ1-4; no DNA is available, so the TRBD1 call from TCRdb remains unchecked. Germline CDR1 is LGHNA and CDR2 is YNFKEQ. The CDR3 length is 15 residues. CDR3 amino acids: CASSPQGGSNEKLFF.

The chain recombines TRBV7-9 with TRBJ1-3; TCRdb's D call, TRBD1, is unchecked because there is no DNA. Germline V gives CDR1 SEHNR, CDR2 FQNEAQ (reference sequence). The length of the CDR3 is 13 residues. The CDR3 spells CASSSLTGNTIYF.

This chain uses TRBV5-1 with TRBJ2-2; TCRdb names TRBD1, which stays unverified in the absence of DNA. The CDR3 length is 15 residues. The germline gives CDR1 SGHRS, CDR2 YFSETQ. The CDR3 loop reads CASSRGLAYTGELFF. Based on the CDR3 plus reference TRBV5-1 and TRBJ2-2, the full variable domain is KAGVTQTPRYLIKTRGQQVTLSCSPISGHRSVSWYQQTPGQGLQFLFEYFSETQRNKGNFPGRFSGRQFSNSRSEMNVSTLELGDSALYLCASSRGLAYTGELFFGEGSRLTVL.

The chain uses TRBV5-1 and TRBJ2-1; the TCRdb D gene call, TRBD1, has no DNA to confirm it. The CDR3 spans 12 residues. The germline V gene encodes CDR1 SGHRS and CDR2 YFSETQ. This chain's CDR3 is CASRSQSNEQFF.

V and J are TRBV11-3 and TRBJ2-5; absent DNA, TCRdb's TRBD1 call cannot be checked. There are 17 residues in the CDR3. CDR1 is SGHNT, CDR2 YENEEA, per germline. The chain's CDR3 is CASTPPGPGGLQETQYF.

The rearrangement joins TRBV12-3 or TRBV12-4 to TRBJ2-2; without DNA, the TCRdb call of TRBD2 cannot be checked. The CDR3 is 14 amino acids. CDR3 protein: CASLPGLAAGELFF.